This TCR beta chain was identified in a study of T cell repertoires in aging, cancer and after chemotherapy. About the study: Six age groups, ranging from 30 or younger to 70 or older, included the donors. Healthy donor repertoires were recorded over several months to years and showed clear clonal overlap. General study findings and limits: Untreated cancer patients had significantly lower blood TCR diversity than age-matched healthy donors. In healthy donors, age-related TCR diversity loss mainly reflected lost richness.

CDR3 length equals 16 residues. V dropped 2 bases and J dropped 5; count of bases not matched to a gene: 11. Worth noting for this clonotype: The antigen is not known.

TRB rearrangements spanning V, D and J were amplified using mixed TRB-A/B primers. TCRdb called the multiplex PCR reads again in MiXCR, with one record for every CDR3 protein. The sample comprises several thousand distinct CDR3 sequences, approximately 28% of which are singletons, and approximately 43% rests with the top ten. The template was genomic DNA from peripheral blood, not RNA. Sequenced material: blood. The origin of this receptor is a human donor in good health. The chain carries TRBV12-3 or TRBV12-4 and TRBJ1-1, with 7 bases lining up with TRBD1. The CDR3 DNA is TGTGCCAGCAGTTTACGGGGCTCAGGGGGGGGAACTGAAGCTTTCTTT. Translating gives CASSLRGSGGGTEAFF.